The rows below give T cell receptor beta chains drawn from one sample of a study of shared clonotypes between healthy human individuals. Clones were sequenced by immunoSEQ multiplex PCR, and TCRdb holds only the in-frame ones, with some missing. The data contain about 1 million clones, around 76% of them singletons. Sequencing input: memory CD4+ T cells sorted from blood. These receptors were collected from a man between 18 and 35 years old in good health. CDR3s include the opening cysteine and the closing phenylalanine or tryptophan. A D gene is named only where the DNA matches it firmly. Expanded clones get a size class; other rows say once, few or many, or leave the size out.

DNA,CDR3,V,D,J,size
TGTGCCAGCAGCGGCTCCCGGCGGGGGGGCACTGAAGCTTTCTTT,CASSGSRRGGTEAFF,TRBV9,NA,TRBJ1-1,few
TGTGCCTGGGCCCTCCTAGAGGCCTACGAGCAGTACTTC,CAWALLEAYEQYF,TRBV30,NA,TRBJ2-7,NA
TGTGCCAGTACTGCGGGACAGGTCGGGGAGCTGTTTTTT,CASTAGQVGELFF,TRBV19,TRBD1,TRBJ2-2,NA
TGTGCCAGCAGCTTAATAGCGGGAGCGGTAGATACGCAGTATTTT,CASSLIAGAVDTQYF,TRBV7-3,TRBD2,TRBJ2-3,NA
TGTGCCAGCAGCCAAGGACTAGCGGCGAAGTATTTT,CASSQGLAAKYF,TRBV14,TRBD2,TRBJ2-3,many
TGTGCCAGTAGTATAGAGGGCATGAGCTCCTACGAGCAGTACTTC,CASSIEGMSSYEQYF,TRBV19,NA,TRBJ2-7,NA
TGCGCCAGCAGCCTCCTCAGCGGGGGGTACAATGAGCAGTTCTTC,CASSLLSGGYNEQFF,TRBV5-1,TRBD2,TRBJ2-1,NA
TGCGCCAGCAGCCACGGACTCGGTTCGTACGAGCAGTACTTC,CASSHGLGSYEQYF,TRBV4-1,NA,TRBJ2-7,NA
TGTGCCAGCAGTTTAACTAGCTGGCAGACCCAGTACTTC,CASSLTSWQTQYF,TRBV27,NA,TRBJ2-5,NA
TGCGCCAGCAGTGTTTCCCGGATGGGGGCCACTGAAGCTTTCTTT,CASSVSRMGATEAFF,TRBV10-2,NA,TRBJ1-1,NA
TGTGCCAGCAGCCCTCGGGTGGGCAAAAACATTCAGTACTTC,CASSPRVGKNIQYF,TRBV9,NA,TRBJ2-4,once
TGTGCCAGCTCACCATTCGGGGAACGGATCACAGATACGCAGTATTTT,CASSPFGERITDTQYF,TRBV18,NA,TRBJ2-3,NA
TGTGCCAGCAGGCCAGAGGGGGGGAAACTGTTTTTT,CASRPEGGKLFF,TRBV2,NA,TRBJ1-4,NA
TGTGCCAGCTCACCACCCCTTCCGACCAACTATGGCTACACCTTC,CASSPPLPTNYGYTF,TRBV18,NA,TRBJ1-2,few
TGTGCCAGCAGTGAAGCGGCGGGGGGCCAAGAGACCCAGTACTTC,CASSEAAGGQETQYF,TRBV6-4,TRBD2,TRBJ2-5,many
TGCGCCAGCAGCCAAGTCATGTCGTCCATTTCGGGGGGGGCCGGGGAGCTGTTTTTT,CASSQVMSSISGGAGELFF,TRBV4-3,TRBD2,TRBJ2-2,NA
TGCGCCAGCAGATCGGGACAGGGAATTCCCGGGGAGCTGTTTTTT,CASRSGQGIPGELFF,TRBV4-1,TRBD1,TRBJ2-2,NA
TGTGCCAGCAGCGGGACAGGGGCTGGGTACACTGAAGCTTTCTTT,CASSGTGAGYTEAFF,TRBV9,TRBD1,TRBJ1-1,NA
TGTGCCAGCAGCAAAGGAGGGAGGAACACTGAAGCTTTCTTT,CASSKGGRNTEAFF,TRBV21-1,NA,TRBJ1-1,NA
TGTGCCAGCAGTCCCCCTAATTCACCCCTCCACTTT,CASSPPNSPLHF,TRBV6-6,NA,TRBJ1-6,NA
TGTGCCAGCAGCTTACAGGGGGGGAATCAGCCCCAGCATTTT,CASSLQGGNQPQHF,TRBV11-2,TRBD1,TRBJ1-5,NA
TGCGCCAGCAGCCATTTCCCCGGCGGCAGGTTCACAGATACGCAGTATTTT,CASSHFPGGRFTDTQYF,TRBV4-1,NA,TRBJ2-3,once
TGTGCCAGCAGTGAAGAGGGAATGCAGCCCCAGCATTTT,CASSEEGMQPQHF,TRBV2,NA,TRBJ1-5,NA
TGTGCCAGCAAGGGCCAAGTGGATGGCTACACCTTC,CASKGQVDGYTF,TRBV6-1,NA,TRBJ1-2,NA
TGTGCCAGCAGCTTAGTTCAGGGAGGCAATGAGCAGTTCTTC,CASSLVQGGNEQFF,TRBV11-2,NA,TRBJ2-1,once
TGTGCCAGCAGCTTCGGACGGAGCAATCAGCCCCAGCATTTT,CASSFGRSNQPQHF,TRBV7-2,NA,TRBJ1-5,NA
TGTGCCAGCAGATCACCGGGACAGGGTAAAGAAGATACGCAGTATTTT,CASRSPGQGKEDTQYF,TRBV7-2,TRBD1,TRBJ2-3,NA
TGCGCCAGCAGCCCCCAAGGACATACGAACACCGGGGAGCTGTTTTTT,CASSPQGHTNTGELFF,TRBV4-1,NA,TRBJ2-2,few
TGTGCCAGCATTGCGTTGGGCGGGGGTGAGACCCAGTACTTC,CASIALGGGETQYF,TRBV2,TRBD2,TRBJ2-5,NA
TGTGCCAGCAGCACGGACAGGACCTCGAACACTGAAGCTTTCTTT,CASSTDRTSNTEAFF,TRBV2,TRBD1,TRBJ1-1,NA
TGTGCCAGCACCCAGGGGACAGGGCGTAATGAGCAGTTCTTC,CASTQGTGRNEQFF,TRBV6-5,TRBD1,TRBJ2-1,NA
TGTGCCAGCCTACGAGGTCGGGACAACGTCCTGACTTTC,CASLRGRDNVLTF,TRBV2,NA,TRBJ2-6,NA
TGTGCCAGCAGCCCGAGGTCGGGGTCCACCGGGGAGCTGTTTTTT,CASSPRSGSTGELFF,TRBV7-2,NA,TRBJ2-2,NA
TGTGCCTGGAGATCCCCGGGTAGCTCCTACGAGCAGTACTTC,CAWRSPGSSYEQYF,TRBV30,NA,TRBJ2-7,NA
TGCGCCAGCAGCCAAGATACCAGAAACACTGAAGCTTTCTTT,CASSQDTRNTEAFF,TRBV4-1,NA,TRBJ1-1,NA
TGTGCCAGCAGCCCAGGAGGAGGATTGGGGGAAGAGACCCAGTACTTC,CASSPGGGLGEETQYF,TRBV7-2,NA,TRBJ2-5,NA
TGTGCCAGCAGTTACGGCGCGGGGGGAAGGAATTCACCCCTCCACTTT,CASSYGAGGRNSPLHF,TRBV6-6,NA,TRBJ1-6,NA
TGTGCCTGGAGTGTAGGGACAGGGTGGGCCTACGAGCAGTACTTC,CAWSVGTGWAYEQYF,TRBV30,TRBD1,TRBJ2-7,NA
TGTGCCAGCTCACCCGGACAGGAGCCCAGTCAGCCCCAGCATTTT,CASSPGQEPSQPQHF,TRBV18,TRBD1,TRBJ1-5,NA
TGTGCCAGCAGTTCCCAAGAGACCCAGTACTTC,CASSSQETQYF,TRBV27,NA,TRBJ2-5,NA
TGTGCCACCAGCCTCACGGAAGGGAGGGGAATTAGGGCCAAAAACATTCAGTACTTC,CATSLTEGRGIRAKNIQYF,TRBV15,TRBD2,TRBJ2-4,NA
TGTGCCAGCAGCCCCAGCGGTGAGACCCAGTACTTC,CASSPSGETQYF,TRBV11-3,NA,TRBJ2-5,NA
TGTGCCAGCAGCTTGGGGTCGCGGGACCTATACGAGCAGTACTTC,CASSLGSRDLYEQYF,TRBV5-4,NA,TRBJ2-7,NA
TGTGCCAGAGGGACCGGGGGCGAGCAGTACTTC,CARGTGGEQYF,TRBV2,NA,TRBJ2-7,NA
TGTGCCAGCAGCTCTCAGACAGGATCGTACAATGAGCAGTTCTTC,CASSSQTGSYNEQFF,TRBV11-2,NA,TRBJ2-1,NA
TGTGCCAGTAGTAGGGGGACAGCCGGTGGCGGCTACACCTTC,CASSRGTAGGGYTF,TRBV19,TRBD1,TRBJ1-2,NA
TGTGCCAGCAGTGAAAGGGAAGGGAGAGGTTCCGGGGAGCTGTTTTTT,CASSEREGRGSGELFF,TRBV25-1,NA,TRBJ2-2,NA
TGCAGTGCTAAAGAGGGCATTCAGTACTTC,CSAKEGIQYF,TRBV20-1,NA,TRBJ2-4,NA
TGTGCCAGCACCAGACTAGCGGGAGGGAGCCACGAGCAGTACTTC,CASTRLAGGSHEQYF,TRBV6-1,TRBD2,TRBJ2-7,once
TGTGCCAGCAGCGTACAGGGGGCGCGGATTGAAAAACTGTTTTTT,CASSVQGARIEKLFF,TRBV2,TRBD1,TRBJ1-4,NA